The present TCR beta chain was sequenced within a study of blood T cell repertoires in COVID-19. Study-wide background: Sources were T cells, B-cell-depleted T cells, or PBMCs; the material itself was cDNA or gDNA.

The authors' processing: Estimation of nucleated cell counts relied on the amplification of reference gene primers. Clones were sequenced by immunoSEQ multiplex PCR, and TCRdb holds only the in-frame ones, with some missing. The V and J calls and the clone size are those of that table, but D and trimming were determined from the DNA. The sample lists around 300,000 clones; 80% to 90% were seen once. Membership in each cohort depended on participant-reported clinical history. Donors in Cohort 3 who had recovered were those with two negative PCRs, healthcare professional clearance, or resolution of their symptoms. J was trimmed by 7 bases and V by 3 bases; bases with no gene match: 9. The CDR3 contains 15 residues. CDR1 ENHRY and CDR2 SYGVKD come from the germline V gene.

The TCR sequence derives from a young woman who had recovered from COVID-19. The sample consisted of PBMCs or T cells enriched from blood (not recorded which). This chain uses TRBV10-3 with TRBJ1-5, with 7 bases identical to TRBD1. CDR3 sequence: CAISEAGGGRQPQHF. CDR3 bases: TGTGCCATCAGTGAAGCGGGAGGGGGCAGGCAGCCCCAGCATTTT.